Each of the 15 T cell receptor beta chains below was sequenced from the same sample in a study of response to subunit inactivated influenza vaccine. TCRdb passed the RT-PCR reads through MiXCR, listing each CDR3 protein once. The sample consists of fewer than 700,000 distinct CDR3 sequences, about an eighth of them appearing once. The sequencing used PBMCs from blood, collected about 6 weeks after vaccination. These receptors were taken from a man between 50 and 59 years old who received an inactivated influenza vaccine.

This clonotype was recorded a few times. The J gene is TRBJ1-3, the V gene TRBV7-6; D is perhaps TRBD1 (5 bases). The CDR3 loop spans 15 amino acids. Trimming pared 2 bases from V and 2 bases from J, leaving 10 bases between. Per the germline V gene, CDR1 is SGHVS and CDR2 is FNYEAQ. CDR3 nucleotides: TGTGCCAGCAGCTTAAACTGGGGGACTGGAAACACCATATATTTT. Encoded protein: CASSLNWGTGNTIYF.

The chain is built from TRBV15 and TRBJ2-2; D perhaps matches TRBD2 (5 bases). The V end lost 0 bases, the J end lost 6 bases, and 11 bases lay between the germline ends. CDR1 and CDR2 from the germline V gene are LNHNV and YYDKDF (reference sequence). There are 15 residues in the CDR3. The CDR3 DNA follows: TGTGCCACCAGCAGAGAGGCCGGGGTTCCCGGGGAGCTGTTTTTT. Residues: CATSREAGVPGELFF.

This chain links TRBV7-2 with TRBJ1-5; unclear D gene. Trimming left V 1 base short and J 4 bases short, with 14 bases between. This CDR3 spans 16 amino acids. The V gene's germline CDR1 is SGHTA and CDR2 FQGNSA. The CDR3 sequence is CASSLGVAVQNQPQHF. DNA for the CDR3: TGTGCCAGCAGCTTAGGAGTGGCAGTACAGAATCAGCCCCAGCATTTT.

This chain joins TRBV5-1 and TRBJ2-7; D perhaps matches TRBD1 (6 bases). Deletions cut 0 bases from V and 0 bases from J, with 13 bases between. CDR3 length: 16 residues. CDR1 is SGHRS and CDR2 is YFSETQ in the germline V gene. In DNA, the CDR3 is TGCGCCAGCAGCTTGGGCTTGGGGACAAGCTCCTACGAGCAGTACTTC. This sequence encodes CASSLGLGTSSYEQYF.

The gene calls are TRBV5-1 and TRBJ2-7; the D gene is possibly TRBD1 (6 bases). CDR1 and CDR2 (germline): SGHRS, YFSETQ. The length of the CDR3 is 15 residues. V lost 1 base, J lost 0 bases, and 11 bases lay in between. The CDR3 reads CASSLLGDISYEQYF. CDR3 nucleotide sequence: TGCGCCAGCAGCTTGTTAGGGGACATCTCCTACGAGCAGTACTTC.

In this sample, this clonotype turned up a few times. The chain has TRBV28 and TRBJ2-3; the match to TRBD1 covers 7 bases. The CDR3 contains 14 residues. Germline assignment: CDR1 MDHEN and CDR2 SYDVKM. J gave up 3 bases and V 6 bases, and 6 bases lay outside the gene matches. The CDR3, as DNA: TGTGCCAGCAGGGGGACAGCCGTGACAGATACGCAGTATTTT. It yields the protein CASRGTAVTDTQYF.

This clonotype was observed a handful of times. The chain employs TRBV12-3 or TRBV12-4 and TRBJ2-3, with 8 bases aligning to TRBD1. V was clipped by 2 bases and J by 6 bases; unmatched bases: 10. The CDR3 sequence is 16 residues long. Here the CDR3 reads CASSLNPQGAGDTQYF. CDR3 in DNA: TGTGCCAGCAGTTTAAACCCGCAGGGGGCCGGGGATACGCAGTATTTT.

This clonotype was found a few times. The rearrangement uses TRBV6-2 or TRBV6-3 and TRBJ1-1, with D possibly TRBD1 on 6 matching bases. The CDR3 is 14 amino acids. The germline gives CDR1 MNHEY, CDR2 SVGEGT. V lost 11 bases to trimming and J lost 3 bases, with 19 bases between them. This CDR3 is CASKGGPRDTEAFF. In nucleotides, the CDR3 is TGTGCCTCCAAGGGGGGCCCAAGGGACACTGAAGCTTTCTTT.

The V gene is TRBV7-2, the J gene TRBJ2-7; D is perhaps TRBD2 (5 bases). Germline assignment: CDR1 SGHTA and CDR2 FQGNSA. The CDR3 is 16 amino acids. V gave up 1 base and J gave up 0 bases, with 13 bases separating them. The CDR3 bases are TGTGCCAGCAGCTTAGGAACGGGTGGAGGCTCCTACGAGCAGTACTTC. Protein sequence: CASSLGTGGGSYEQYF.

The rearrangement links TRBV20-1 to TRBJ2-7; the match to TRBD2 covers 13 bases. CDR3 length: 15 amino acids. The trim removed 5 bases at V and 5 bases at J, leaving 9 bases unmatched. The germline CDR1 and CDR2 sequences are DFQATT and SNEGSKA (reference sequence). The CDR3 is CSAPRLAGGGHEQYF. In DNA form, the CDR3 reads TGCAGTGCTCCTCGACTAGCGGGAGGAGGCCACGAGCAGTACTTC.

This clonotype was counted a few times. The V call is TRBV7-8, the J call TRBJ2-7; 12 positions agree with TRBD2. With 6 bases clipped from V and 5 bases from J, the junction kept 2 bases outside the gene matches. This CDR3 spans 13 amino acids. The germline V gene has CDR1 SGHVS and CDR2 FQNEAQ. DNA for the CDR3: TGTGCCAGCAGGGGACTAGCGGGCAACGAGCAGTACTTC. Its protein is CASRGLAGNEQYF.

This clonotype was detected a few times. This sequence joins TRBV2 and TRBJ2-1, with a weak D call TRBD1 (6 bases). The germline V and J ends were trimmed by 8 bases and 7 bases, with 18 bases remaining between them. Germline CDR1 reads SNHLY; CDR2 reads FYNNEI. The CDR3 sequence is 14 residues long. CDR3 DNA: TGTGCCAGCGGACGGGACAAGGAAACTAATGAGCAGTTCTTC. Translating it yields CASGRDKETNEQFF.

This clonotype was seen only a few times. The chain couples TRBV20-1 to TRBJ2-7, with D possibly being TRBD2 (6 bases). The CDR3 is made up of 14 amino acids. With 4 bases removed from V and 7 bases from J, the gap between germline ends came to 20 bases. Germline assignment: CDR1 DFQATT and CDR2 SNEGSKA (reference sequence). Here the CDR3 DNA reads TGCAGTGCTATGTCCGGGACTTCCTCGGAGGAGCAGTACTTC. Amino acids: CSAMSGTSSEEQYF.

This clonotype was found many times. This chain joins TRBV7-8 and TRBJ2-3; unclear D gene. The CDR3 loop spans 14 amino acids. The V end was cut by 7 bases, the J end by 0 bases, with 11 bases between. Germline values: CDR1 SGHVS, CDR2 FQNEAQ. CDR3 loop: CASNVDLSTDTQYF. The CDR3 DNA sequence: TGTGCCAGCAACGTGGACCTTAGCACAGATACGCAGTATTTT. Variable domain in full (rest from reference TRBV7-8 and TRBJ2-3): GAGVSQSPRYKVAKRGQDVALRCDPISGHVSLFWYQQALGQGPEFLTYFQNEAQLDKSGLPSDRFFAERPEGSVSTLKIQRTQQEDSAVYLCASNVDLSTDTQYFGPGTRLTVL.

This clonotype was counted ten times or more. The CDR3 sequence: CASSSSITSWVDEQYF. CDR3 nucleotide sequence: TGTGCCAGCAGTTCATCGATCACTAGTTGGGTCGACGAGCAGTACTTC. The V call is TRBV27, the J call TRBJ2-7, with D perhaps matching TRBD2 (5 bases). Deletions cut 4 bases from V and 5 bases from J, with 21 bases between. The CDR3 consists of 16 residues. Germline CDR1 and CDR2: MNHEY and SMNVEV (reference sequence).